This entry concerns a single T cell receptor (beta chain). Some clones are missing from TCRdb's copy, which holds only in-frame ones; the method was immunoSEQ multiplex PCR. The repertoire includes roughly 100,000 clones, 86% of them detected once, and 18% sits in the top ten. The sample comes from a study of blood T cell repertoires in COVID-19. Study-level information: COVID-19 samples from acute and convalescent phases originated in the United States, Italy and Spain.

The CDR3 is 17 amino acids. The J segment lost 3 bases and the V segment lost 2 bases, leaving 12 bases of the junction unmatched. CDR1 and CDR2 (germline): KGHSH, LQKENI. Input material: peripheral blood. V and J are TRBV18 and TRBJ2-5; 7 bases are a match to TRBD1. This sequence was found in a woman over 75 with acute or convalescent COVID-19. In nucleotides, the CDR3 is TGTGCCAGCTCACCATCCCCCTTGCGACAGGGTAAAGAGACCCAGTACTTC. Its protein is CASSPSPLRQGKETQYF.